The 19 T cell receptor beta chains reported below all come from one sample, sequenced in a study of CD8 T cells in Susac syndrome. Reverse transcription used about 0.5 to 1 ug RNA and random hexamers. TCRdb independently ran MiXCR on the immunoSEQ multiplex PCR reads; one entry per CDR3 protein. The sample has more than 250,000 distinct CDR3 sequences; just over 90% are singletons. The sample comprised CD4+ T cells from PBMCs. The receptors originated from a human donor with multiple sclerosis.

The chain couples TRBV13 to TRBJ1-1, with 7 positions matching TRBD1. The length of the CDR3 is 16 residues. V shed 4 bases, J shed 0 bases, and the junction held 8 bases outside the gene matches. Germline V gene lookup returns CDR1 PRHDT and CDR2 FYEKMQ (reference sequence). Written as DNA, the CDR3 is TGTGCCAGCAGCTCCCCTTCCGGGACAGTGAACACTGAAGCTTTCTTT. Translation: CASSSPSGTVNTEAFF.

The chain carries TRBV14 and TRBJ1-2, with D hard to call. Germline CDR1 is SGHDN and CDR2 is FVKESK. This CDR3 has 12 amino acids. The V gene lost 6 bases and the J gene lost 5 bases, with 10 bases spanning the gap. CDR3 sequence: CASSLRRYGYTF. The CDR3 DNA sequence: TGTGCCAGCAGTTTGCGGCGGTATGGCTACACCTTC.

The chain has TRBV10-3 and TRBJ1-2, with a tentative D call TRBD1 (5 bases). V was cut by 10 bases and J by 1 base, with 13 bases left in between. The CDR3 is made up of 13 amino acids. CDR1 and CDR2 (germline): ENHRY, SYGVKD. The CDR3 DNA follows: TGTGCCACCGAGGGGCAGGGTAACTATGGCTACACCTTC. This gives the protein CATEGQGNYGYTF.

The V and J genes are TRBV5-1 and TRBJ1-2; no clear D. CDR3 length equals 16 residues. The germline CDR1 and CDR2 sequences are SGHRS and YFSETQ. The V end lost 0 bases, the J end lost 8 bases, and 20 bases lay between the germline ends. The CDR3: CASSLVTGTVLGGYTF. CDR3 DNA: TGCGCCAGCAGCTTGGTTACGGGAACGGTTCTCGGCGGCTACACCTTC.

This clonotype came up once. V gene TRBV7-3 combines with J gene TRBJ2-7, with TRBD2 identical over 8 bases. V lost 5 bases, J lost 2 bases, and 11 bases stayed unmatched. Looked up from germline, CDR1 is SGHTA and CDR2 is FQGTGA. The CDR3 has 16 amino acids. The CDR3 bases are TGTGCCAGCAGCCTCCAGGGTTCGGGAGGGCCCTACGAGCAGTACTTC. As protein: CASSLQGSGGPYEQYF.

The rearrangement joins TRBV7-2 to TRBJ1-2; D gene unclear. The CDR3 runs 14 residues. The V end lost 5 bases, the J end lost 3 bases, and 13 bases lay between the germline ends. Looked up from germline, CDR1 is SGHTA and CDR2 is FQGNSA. The CDR3 DNA reads TGTGCCAGCAGCCCTACTGGGATTCACTATGGCTACACCTTC. Its translation: CASSPTGIHYGYTF.

The CDR3 spells CASSIDLAGGVENEQFF. In nucleotides, the CDR3 is TGTGCCAGTAGTATAGATCTGGCGGGAGGGGTGGAGAATGAGCAGTTCTTC. The chain links TRBV19 to TRBJ2-1; 9 nucleotides agree with TRBD2. Germline values: CDR1 LNHDA, CDR2 SQIVND (reference sequence). This CDR3 has 17 amino acids. V dropped 0 bases and J dropped 7; count of bases not matched to a gene: 10.

The genes are TRBV7-9 and TRBJ2-6; D remains ambiguous. Germline CDR1 and CDR2: SEHNR and FQNEAQ (reference sequence). This CDR3 spans 15 amino acids. Trimming took 6 bases from V and 0 from J, leaving 9 bases between them. CDR3 protein: CASRLRTSGANVLTF. In DNA, the CDR3 is TGTGCCAGCAGACTGAGAACCTCTGGGGCCAACGTCCTGACTTTC.

The chain combines TRBV29-1 with TRBJ2-7, with D perhaps matching TRBD1 (6 bases). Germline V gene lookup returns CDR1 SQVTM and CDR2 ANQGSEA. Trimming cost V 7 bases and J 4 bases, with 11 bases left between them. This CDR3 comprises 11 residues. CDR3 loop: CSGGQIYEQYF. The CDR3 region has the DNA TGCAGCGGGGGACAAATATACGAGCAGTACTTC.

The chain combines TRBV6-4 with TRBJ2-1, with D perhaps TRBD2 (5 bases). The CDR3 runs 13 residues. Trimming took 5 bases from V and 4 from J, leaving 9 bases between them. Germline CDR1 is MRHNA and CDR2 is SNTAGT. The CDR3 nucleotides are TGTGCCAGCAGTATGGACTTTTACAATGAGCAGTTCTTC. Translation gives CASSMDFYNEQFF.

The chain combines TRBV19 with TRBJ2-1, with 13 bases aligning to TRBD2. This CDR3 is built from 19 residues. V dropped 4 bases and J dropped 0; count of bases not matched to a gene: 9. Germline-derived CDR1 and CDR2 are LNHDA and SQIVND (reference sequence). The CDR3 region has the DNA TGTGCCAGTAGTAGGAGGACTAGCGGGAGTTCGAGCTCCTACAATGAGCAGTTCTTC. Encoded protein: CASSRRTSGSSSSYNEQFF.

The rearrangement uses TRBV12-3 or TRBV12-4 and TRBJ1-1; TRBD1 aligns across 8 bases. This CDR3 contains 16 residues. With 6 bases clipped from V and 5 bases from J, the junction kept 14 bases outside the gene matches. CDR3 protein: CASSKSGQGGRTEAFF. The CDR3 region has the DNA TGTGCCAGCAGCAAAAGCGGACAGGGCGGGAGGACTGAAGCTTTCTTT.

V gene TRBV3-1 combines with J gene TRBJ2-1, with TRBD2 matching over 10 bases. V gave up 1 base and J gave up 1 base; unmatched junction bases: 7. The germline V gene has CDR1 LGHDT and CDR2 YNNKEL (reference sequence). The CDR3 extends over 18 amino acids. CDR3 sequence reads: CASSQGAGGLASYNEQFF. The CDR3 DNA reads as TGTGCCAGCAGCCAAGGGGCAGGGGGACTAGCGTCCTACAATGAGCAGTTCTTC.

The V gene is TRBV9, the J gene TRBJ2-1; 8 nucleotides agree with TRBD2. The CDR3 is 18 residues long. V was pared by 0 bases and J by 6 bases, with 14 bases of the junction left unmatched. Germline V lookup: CDR1 SGDLS, CDR2 YYNGEE. The CDR3 bases are TGTGCCAGCAGCGTAGAGGGGCTTCTGGCGGGGGGACGCAATGAGCAGTTCTTC. It codes for CASSVEGLLAGGRNEQFF.

The chain recombines TRBV12-3 or TRBV12-4 with TRBJ1-5; tentative D call: TRBD1 (6 bases). The CDR3 is made up of 14 amino acids. Trimming took 4 bases from V and 2 from J, leaving 9 bases between them. The CDR3 here is CASSYTGRNQPQHF. In DNA form, the CDR3 reads TGTGCCAGCAGTTATACAGGGCGCAATCAGCCCCAGCATTTT.

This sequence joins TRBV7-9 and TRBJ1-1, with 10 nucleotides matching TRBD1. This CDR3 spans 18 amino acids. CDR1 and CDR2 (germline): SEHNR, FQNEAQ (reference sequence). Trimming cost V 5 bases and J 0 bases; bases outside gene matches: 12. The CDR3, as DNA: TGTGCCAGCAGCCTCGAGGCCGGGACAGGGGAGTTGAACACTGAAGCTTTCTTT. It is translated as CASSLEAGTGELNTEAFF.

The rearrangement joins TRBV19 to TRBJ2-1, with a tentative D call TRBD2 (7 bases). Germline CDR1 is LNHDA and CDR2 is SQIVND (reference sequence). The V and J ends lost 5 bases and 7 bases respectively, with 18 bases between them. CDR3 length equals 15 residues. For the CDR3, the DNA is TGTGCCAGTAGTTGGGGGCCGGGACTAAGGAATGAGCAGTTCTTC. Its protein product is CASSWGPGLRNEQFF.

V gene TRBV19 combines with J gene TRBJ2-1; the match to TRBD2 covers 10 bases. There are 15 residues in the CDR3. Germline lookup yields CDR1 LNHDA and CDR2 SQIVND (reference sequence). After removal of 4 bases from V and 6 bases from J, the junction contained 6 bases not matched to a gene. The CDR3 loop reads CASSTGLAQGNEQFF. DNA for the CDR3: TGTGCCAGTAGTACGGGACTAGCGCAAGGCAATGAGCAGTTCTTC.

This chain links TRBV6-2 or TRBV6-3 with TRBJ2-3; D may be TRBD1 (6 bases). The CDR3 length is 17 residues. Deletions cut 2 bases from V and 3 bases from J, with 18 bases between. Germline assignment: CDR1 MNHEY and CDR2 SVGEGT. CDR3 DNA sequence: TGTGCCAGCAGTTACGTCCACGCCCCACAGGGAACAGATACGCAGTATTTT. Translated: CASSYVHAPQGTDTQYF.